This TCR beta chain was identified during a study of shared clonotypes between healthy human individuals (dated by TCRdb to the early 2020s). About the study as a whole: The cohort included three men and a couple of women between 18 and 49 years of age. To estimate repertoire size and how much clonotype sharing occurs between individuals, the study deeply sequenced the blood TCR repertoires of several healthy adults. To increase sequencing depth and limit assay-specific biases, TCR repertoire library preparation and sequencing were carried out by different laboratories using diverse techniques. Between about 0.94 and 10 billion PBMCs per donor were obtained by leukapheresis. For each donor, CD4 naive and CD4 memory were each run on three plates, CD8 naive on two plates, and CD8 memory on one plate.

As regards this clone: It lacks a known antigen. It has no much larger one-base neighbor in the sample; base qualities were not kept.

For CDR1 and CDR2, the germline V gene lists MNHNS and SASEGT. The V end loses 3 bases and the J end loses 5 bases, and a stretch of 10 bases separates them. The CDR3, from cysteine to phenylalanine, totals 13 residues. The read is trimmed to its CDR3 DNA, 39 bases read in frame from base 1. Study-wide findings and limitations: Even with the large sequencing depth, rarefaction of the sorted-subset datasets indicated that sequencing was incomplete. Only blood was sampled, and tissue TCR repertoires likely differ from those in blood. Across a handful of donors, roughly 5% of naive CD4, more than 3% of naive CD8, around 2.5% of memory CD4, and approximately 0.4% of memory CD8 clonotypes were shared. Higher generation probabilities were observed for clonotypes shared by all four sorted-subset donors than for non-shared clonotypes. Pairwise subsampling led to the expectation that sequencing depth would affect the degree of clonotype sharing among donors. The genetic and exposure-history diversity represented was limited by the small number of donors. Naive subsets generally had larger estimated clonotype richness than memory subsets.

Using the deep immunoSEQ assay, TCR CDR3 regions were amplified from genomic DNA by multiplex PCR. Genomic DNA extracted from each cell subset was distributed evenly over all wells of several immunoSEQ 96-well plates, and each plate served as one replicate. For sorted subsets, about 200 ng genomic DNA, equal to approximately 30,000 T cell genomes, was loaded into each replicate PCR. Purified libraries were measured with a Qubit 3.0 fluorometer, size-checked on a Bioanalyzer 2100, and measured again with the KAPA Library Quantification kit. Every immunoSEQ 96-well plate was sequenced on a separate single-read 150-cycle Illumina NextSeq 550 flow cell. Under the source paper's analysis protocol: The immunoSEQ output contained only junctional sequences without quality scores, so filtering could not match that applied to full-length reads. Sequences were annotated with PyIR, a Python wrapper for IgBLAST v1.9, using IMGT germline references to assign V/J genes and CDR3. Reads with weak V/J assignments (E-value above 1e-6), missing CDR3, stop codons, out-of-frame junctions, or ambiguous translated residues were removed. V3J clonotypes were defined by identical inferred V gene, J gene, and CDR3 amino acid sequence. To compute the percentage overlap between repertoires, the number of shared unique clonotypes was divided by the size of the smaller repertoire. RTK rarefaction, the Chao1 estimator, and Recon v2.1 estimates of unobserved clonotypes were used to assess repertoire richness. Generation probabilities for all TCRbeta clonotypes obtained by the gDNA method from a handful of donors were computed using OLGA. The source is immuneACCESS, and TCRdb retained only in-frame sequences with V and J called. Part of the clones is not carried over; for the studies checked, unresolved V genes explain less than half of this, and the remainder is unexplained. V, J and clone size are taken as reported in that table, and D and trimming were inferred from the DNA itself. The sample table contains about 1.1 million clones; only one count was recorded for around three quarters of them. The ten largest account for about 0.89% of the sample.

Donors were healthy HIV-negative adults with no recently reported acute infections or vaccinations. Every donor was a Caucasian adult residing in Nashville, Tennessee, USA. CD4+ T cells were enriched through magnetic negative selection, after which naive cells were positively selected on CD45RA and the remaining negative fraction served as the memory subset. Blood was collected by leukapheresis, and PBMCs were isolated by Ficoll-Histopaque density gradient centrifugation and then cryopreserved in liquid nitrogen vapor phase. Purity and quantity of every magnetically sorted T cell population were checked by analytical flow cytometry. Each sorted fraction had its genomic DNA isolated and then quantified by UV absorbance on a Nanodrop 2000c.

The chain is assembled from TRBV6-1 and TRBJ1-1; no D gene call is confident. Sequences were obtained from memory CD4+ T cells from PBMCs. The cell subset or site label, read with the paper, signifies: CD45RA-negative fraction. The TCR comes from a man between 18 and 29 years old in good health. Some clones in this sample may be carry-over from other donors' samples. The nucleotides are TGTGCCAGCAGTGAGGTAGTTGGGACTGAAGCTTTCTTT. Its product reads: CASSEVVGTEAFF.